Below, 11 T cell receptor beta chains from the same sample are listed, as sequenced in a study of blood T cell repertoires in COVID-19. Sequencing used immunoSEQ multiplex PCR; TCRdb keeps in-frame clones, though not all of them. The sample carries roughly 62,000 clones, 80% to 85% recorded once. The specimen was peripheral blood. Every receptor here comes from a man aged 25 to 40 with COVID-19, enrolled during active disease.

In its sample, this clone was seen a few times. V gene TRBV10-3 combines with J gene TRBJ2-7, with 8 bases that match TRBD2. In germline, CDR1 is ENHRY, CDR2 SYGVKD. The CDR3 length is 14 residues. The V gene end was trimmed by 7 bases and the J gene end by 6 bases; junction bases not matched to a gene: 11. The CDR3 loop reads CAINAGTSGSEQYF. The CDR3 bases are TGTGCCATCAACGCCGGGACTAGTGGGTCCGAGCAGTACTTC.

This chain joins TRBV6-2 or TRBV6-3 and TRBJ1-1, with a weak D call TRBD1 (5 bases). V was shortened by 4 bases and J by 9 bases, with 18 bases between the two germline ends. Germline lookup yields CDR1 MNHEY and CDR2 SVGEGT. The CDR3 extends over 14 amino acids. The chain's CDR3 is CASSSGGGRVKAFF. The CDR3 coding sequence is TGTGCCAGCAGTTCCGGGGGAGGACGAGTGAAAGCTTTCTTT.

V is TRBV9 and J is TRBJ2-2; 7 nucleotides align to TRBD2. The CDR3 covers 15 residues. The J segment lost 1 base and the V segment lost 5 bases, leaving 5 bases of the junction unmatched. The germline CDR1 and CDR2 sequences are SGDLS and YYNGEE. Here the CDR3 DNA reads TGTGCCAGCAGTTGGGGGAGGGAGAACACCGGGGAGCTGTTTTTT. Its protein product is CASSWGRENTGELFF.

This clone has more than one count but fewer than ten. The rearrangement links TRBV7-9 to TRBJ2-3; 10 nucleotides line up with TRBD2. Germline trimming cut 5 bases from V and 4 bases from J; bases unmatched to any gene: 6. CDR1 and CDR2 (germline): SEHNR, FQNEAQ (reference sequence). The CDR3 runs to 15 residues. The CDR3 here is CASSRLAGVADTQYF. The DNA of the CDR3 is TGTGCCAGCAGCCGGCTAGCGGGAGTGGCAGATACGCAGTATTTT.

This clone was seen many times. CDR3 DNA sequence: TGTGCCAGCAGTGACTCGGGAGGGAACACCGGGGAGCTGTTTTTT. It is translated as CASSDSGGNTGELFF. The chain recombines TRBV6-4 with TRBJ2-2; TRBD2 might be the D (6 bases). Germline values: CDR1 MRHNA, CDR2 SNTAGT. CDR3 size: 15 residues. With 0 bases removed from V and 1 base from J, the gap between germline ends came to 6 bases.

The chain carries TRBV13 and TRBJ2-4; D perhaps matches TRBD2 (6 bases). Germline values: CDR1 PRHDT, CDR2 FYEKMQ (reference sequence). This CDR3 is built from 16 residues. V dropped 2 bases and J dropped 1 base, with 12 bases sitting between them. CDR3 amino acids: CASSLSASAAKNIQYF. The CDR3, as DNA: TGTGCCAGCAGCTTATCTGCTAGCGCGGCCAAAAACATTCAGTACTTC.

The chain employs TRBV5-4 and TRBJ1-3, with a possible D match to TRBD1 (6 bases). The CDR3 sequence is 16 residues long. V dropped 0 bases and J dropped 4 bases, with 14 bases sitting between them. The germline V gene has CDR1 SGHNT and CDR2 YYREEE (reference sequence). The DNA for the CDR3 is TGTGCCAGCAGCTTGGACAGGGTGTTAAAAGGAAACACCATATATTTT. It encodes CASSLDRVLKGNTIYF.

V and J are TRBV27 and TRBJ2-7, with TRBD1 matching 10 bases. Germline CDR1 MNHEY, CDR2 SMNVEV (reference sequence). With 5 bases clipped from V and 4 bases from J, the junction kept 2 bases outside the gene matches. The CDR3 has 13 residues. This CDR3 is CASSRQGAYEQYF. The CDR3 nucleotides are TGTGCCAGCAGTCGACAGGGGGCGTACGAGCAGTACTTC.

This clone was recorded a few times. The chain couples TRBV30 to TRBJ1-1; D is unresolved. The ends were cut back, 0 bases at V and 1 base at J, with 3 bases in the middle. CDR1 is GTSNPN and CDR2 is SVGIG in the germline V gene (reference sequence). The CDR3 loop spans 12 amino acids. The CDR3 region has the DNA TGTGCCTGGAGTGTCGGGAACACTGAAGCTTTCTTT. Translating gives CAWSVGNTEAFF.

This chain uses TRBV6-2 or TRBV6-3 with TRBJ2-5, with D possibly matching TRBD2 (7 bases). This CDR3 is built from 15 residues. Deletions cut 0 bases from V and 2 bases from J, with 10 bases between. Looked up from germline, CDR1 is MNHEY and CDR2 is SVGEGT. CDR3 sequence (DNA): TGTGCCAGCAGTTACTCGGGGAGGGGGCAAGAGACCCAGTACTTC. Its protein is CASSYSGRGQETQYF.

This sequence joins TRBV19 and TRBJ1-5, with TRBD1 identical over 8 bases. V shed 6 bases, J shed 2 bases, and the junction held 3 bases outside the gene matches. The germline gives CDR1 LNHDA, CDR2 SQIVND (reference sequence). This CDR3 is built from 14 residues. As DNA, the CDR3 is TGTGCCAGTAGGCAGGGGGCACGCAATCAGCCCCAGCATTTT. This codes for CASRQGARNQPQHF.